These T cell receptor beta chains were read from a single sample in a study of blood T cell repertoires in COVID-19. Assay used: immunoSEQ multiplex PCR; TCRdb lists only in-frame clones, some missing. The profile shows some 150,000 clones, 75% to 85% of them singletons. The sequenced material came from peripheral blood. The source of these receptors is a woman in her 70s with COVID-19, enrolled during active disease. Both conserved end residues are part of each CDR3. Fields, in order: V gene, D gene, J gene, clone size, CDR3 DNA, CDR3 protein. D genes are given only for firm matches. Rows give clone size only sometimes, using once, few, many, or a class for an expanded clone.

V gene: TRBV6-2/TRBV6-3; D gene: -; J gene: TRBJ1-1; clone size: -; CDR3 DNA: TGTGCCAGCAGTTACAAGGGGTTGAACACTGAAGCTTTCTTT; CDR3 protein: CASSYKGLNTEAFF
V gene: TRBV2; D gene: -; J gene: TRBJ1-1; clone size: -; CDR3 DNA: TGTGCCAGCAGTGAACGCGAAAGGGGCACTGAAGCTTTCTTT; CDR3 protein: CASSERERGTEAFF
V gene: TRBV19; D gene: -; J gene: TRBJ1-4; clone size: -; CDR3 DNA: TGTGCCAGTAGTACCATCAGGGTGACTAATGAAAAACTGTTTTTT; CDR3 protein: CASSTIRVTNEKLFF
V gene: TRBV27; D gene: TRBD2; J gene: TRBJ2-5; clone size: -; CDR3 DNA: TGTGCCAGCAGTTTATCAGCGACACCAGCCCGACTTAGCGGGGGGCCCCCGGAGACCCAGTACTTC; CDR3 protein: CASSLSATPARLSGGPPETQYF
V gene: TRBV19; D gene: -; J gene: TRBJ1-2; clone size: -; CDR3 DNA: TGTGCCAGTAGTTTCCGCGGGTACGACTATGGCTACACCTTC; CDR3 protein: CASSFRGYDYGYTF
V gene: TRBV5-4; D gene: -; J gene: TRBJ2-3; clone size: -; CDR3 DNA: TGTGCCAGCAGCTTGTTTCCTCAGGGTGGGACAGATACGCAGTATTTT; CDR3 protein: CASSLFPQGGTDTQYF
V gene: TRBV5-4; D gene: -; J gene: TRBJ1-1; clone size: once; CDR3 DNA: TGTGCCAGCAGCTTGGTACTGGACACTGAAGCTTTCTTT; CDR3 protein: CASSLVLDTEAFF
V gene: TRBV5-1; D gene: TRBD2; J gene: TRBJ2-3; clone size: -; CDR3 DNA: TGCGCCAGCAGCTTGGGTAGCGGGGGGGCCGTAGGCACAGATACGCAGTATTTT; CDR3 protein: CASSLGSGGAVGTDTQYF
V gene: TRBV19; D gene: TRBD2; J gene: TRBJ2-3; clone size: few; CDR3 DNA: TGTGCCAGTAGCACACCGGGACTAGTGGGAGATACGCAGTATTTT; CDR3 protein: CASSTPGLVGDTQYF
V gene: TRBV7-2; D gene: -; J gene: TRBJ1-5; clone size: -; CDR3 DNA: TGTGCCAGCAGCTTAAAATCGGGAGGGCAGCAGCCCCAGCATTTT; CDR3 protein: CASSLKSGGQQPQHF
V gene: TRBV7-9; D gene: -; J gene: TRBJ1-1; clone size: -; CDR3 DNA: TGTGCCAGCAGCTCGGGACTCGCTGAAGCTTTCTTT; CDR3 protein: CASSSGLAEAFF
V gene: TRBV7-3; D gene: TRBD1; J gene: TRBJ2-1; clone size: -; CDR3 DNA: TGTGCCAGCAGCCCGGACAGGGGGTCGTACAATGAGCAGTTCTTC; CDR3 protein: CASSPDRGSYNEQFF
V gene: TRBV10-2; D gene: -; J gene: TRBJ2-7; clone size: -; CDR3 DNA: TGCGCCAGCAGGAGGGGGAGCTCCTACGAGCAGTACTTC; CDR3 protein: CASRRGSSYEQYF
V gene: TRBV4-2; D gene: -; J gene: TRBJ1-2; clone size: -; CDR3 DNA: TGTGCCAGCAGGTCAAGCCAAGGGGACTATGGCTACACCTTC; CDR3 protein: CASRSSQGDYGYTF
V gene: TRBV19; D gene: -; J gene: TRBJ2-7; clone size: -; CDR3 DNA: TGTGCCAGTAGTAGGCAGGGGAACTACGAGCAGTACTTC; CDR3 protein: CASSRQGNYEQYF
V gene: TRBV4-1; D gene: TRBD1; J gene: TRBJ1-4; clone size: -; CDR3 DNA: TGCGCCAGCAGCCAAGTACAGCGCACAGGGGCTAATGAAAAACTGTTTTTT; CDR3 protein: CASSQVQRTGANEKLFF
V gene: TRBV4-3; D gene: TRBD1; J gene: TRBJ1-3; clone size: -; CDR3 DNA: TGCGCCAGCAGCCTCCGGGACAGGGGGGGTCACACCATATATTTT; CDR3 protein: CASSLRDRGGHTIYF
V gene: TRBV14; D gene: TRBD1; J gene: TRBJ1-5; clone size: -; CDR3 DNA: TGTGCCAGCAGCCGGACAGGGGGACAGCCCCAGCATTTT; CDR3 protein: CASSRTGGQPQHF
V gene: TRBV2; D gene: TRBD1; J gene: TRBJ2-4; clone size: few; CDR3 DNA: TGTGCCAGCAGTTTACAGGGGACAGCCAAAAACATTCAGTACTTC; CDR3 protein: CASSLQGTAKNIQYF
V gene: TRBV5-1; D gene: TRBD1; J gene: TRBJ1-1; clone size: -; CDR3 DNA: TGCGCCAGCAGATTCCGACAGGGGGCTGAAGCTTTCTTT; CDR3 protein: CASRFRQGAEAFF